These 5 T cell receptor beta chains were sequenced from one sample in a study of spatial heterogeneity in lung cancer. TCRdb used MiXCR to reprocess the 5' RACE reads, holding one entry per CDR3 protein. The table shows around 92,000 distinct CDR3 sequences, with over 9.5% occurring only once. Time point denoted: sample taken at primary tumor resection. Sample: PBMCs, taken at surgery. The receptors derive from a male donor with early-stage non-small cell lung cancer.

The chain has TRBV3-1 and TRBJ2-3; no clear D gene. CDR3 size: 14 residues. The ends were cut back, 1 base at V and 0 bases at J, with 5 bases in the middle. Germline V gene data show CDR1 as LGHDT and CDR2 as YNNKEL (reference sequence). The DNA of the CDR3 is TGTGCCAGCAGCCAAGGAGTTAGCACAGATACGCAGTATTTT. Its translation is CASSQGVSTDTQYF.

This chain uses TRBV6-2 or TRBV6-3 with TRBJ2-2; D is possibly TRBD1 or TRBD2 (5 bases each). V dropped 5 bases and J dropped 3 bases, with 19 bases sitting between them. Germline lookup yields CDR1 MNHEY and CDR2 SVGEGT. The CDR3 contains 17 residues. The CDR3 reads CASSHPRAGRDTGELFF. The CDR3 coding sequence is TGTGCCAGCAGTCACCCACGGGCAGGGCGGGACACCGGGGAGCTGTTTTTT.

This clonotype has more than one count but fewer than ten. The chain combines TRBV6-6 with TRBJ1-3; 9 bases match TRBD1. The V and J ends lost 10 bases and 3 bases, in that order; junction bases with no gene match: 13. This CDR3 region has 16 residues. The germline V gene encodes CDR1 MNHNY and CDR2 SVGAGI (reference sequence). The CDR3 bases are TGTGCCACCCACCTCCCGGGACAGGGTTTTGGAAACACCATATATTTT. This sequence encodes CATHLPGQGFGNTIYF.

The table lists this clonotype with many counts. J is TRBJ1-2 and V is TRBV28; 10 bases fit TRBD1. CDR3 length: 16 amino acids. The junction had 6 bases not matched to a gene; V was cut back by 3 bases and J by 2 bases. The V gene's germline CDR1 is MDHEN and CDR2 SYDVKM. In nucleotides, the CDR3 is TGTGCCAGCAGTTTGGGACAGGGGTTACTGAACTATGGCTACACCTTC. Protein sequence: CASSLGQGLLNYGYTF.

The chain uses TRBV5-4 and TRBJ2-4, with D perhaps TRBD1 (5 bases). V lost 0 bases to trimming and J lost 6 bases, with 10 bases between them. Germline V CDR1 and CDR2: SGHNT, YYREEE (reference sequence). CDR3 length: 14 amino acids. CDR3 in amino acids: CASSLEGLRNIQYF. The DNA for the CDR3 is TGTGCCAGCAGCTTGGAGGGGTTGAGAAACATTCAGTACTTC.